The source of this T cell receptor (beta chain) is a study of shared clonotypes between healthy human individuals. Looking at the study overall: Each donor had three CD4 naive, three CD4 memory, two CD8 naive and one CD8 memory plate.

Each PCR replicate from the sorted subsets contained around 0.2 ug DNA, which is some 30,000 T cell genomes. Sequencing used immunoSEQ multiplex PCR; TCRdb keeps in-frame clones, though not all of them. The top ten hold 0.11% of the sample, which has hundreds of thousands of clones, 85% to 95% seen once. The trim removed 6 bases at V and 4 bases at J, leaving 8 bases unmatched. This CDR3 is built from 16 residues. Germline CDR1 is WSHSY and CDR2 is SAAADI. Positively selected for CCR7, the CD45RO-negative cells used as naive CD8 cells excluded terminally differentiated effector memory CD45RA+ cells. This TCR derives from a woman aged 25 to 39 in good health. The chain is built from TRBV10-2 and TRBJ2-3; 12 positions match TRBD2. The source material was naive CD8+ T cells sorted from blood. For the CDR3, the DNA is TGCGCCAGCAGGCAACTAGCGGGGGGTGAGGCAGATACGCAGTATTTT. It codes for CASRQLAGGEADTQYF.